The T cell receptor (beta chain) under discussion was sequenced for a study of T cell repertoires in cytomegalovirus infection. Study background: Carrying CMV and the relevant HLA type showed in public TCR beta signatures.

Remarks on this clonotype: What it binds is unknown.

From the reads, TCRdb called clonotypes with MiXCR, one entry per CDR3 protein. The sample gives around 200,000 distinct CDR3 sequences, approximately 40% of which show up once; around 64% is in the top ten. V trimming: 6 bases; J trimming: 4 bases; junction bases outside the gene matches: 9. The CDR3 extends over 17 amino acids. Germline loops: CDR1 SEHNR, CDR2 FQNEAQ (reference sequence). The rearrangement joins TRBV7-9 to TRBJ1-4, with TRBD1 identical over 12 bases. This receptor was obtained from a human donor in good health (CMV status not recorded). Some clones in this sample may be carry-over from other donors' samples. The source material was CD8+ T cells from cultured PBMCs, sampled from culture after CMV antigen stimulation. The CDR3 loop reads CASRSGTGGDFNEKLFF. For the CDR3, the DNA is TGTGCCAGCAGGTCCGGGACAGGGGGCGACTTTAATGAAAAACTGTTTTTT.